This T cell receptor (beta chain) appears in the sequencing data of a study of shared clonotypes between healthy human individuals. With regard to this clone: Other nucleotide sequences in the sample specify the same CDR3.

Terminally differentiated effector memory CD45RA+ cells were excluded by CCR7 positive selection of CD45RO-negative cells. Sequencing used immunoSEQ multiplex PCR; TCRdb keeps in-frame clones, though not all of them. Among 2 million or so clones listed, just under 95% were seen once. The clonotype originates from a man between 18 and 35 years old in good health. The sequencing sample was made of naive CD8+ T cells sorted from blood.

The CDR3 DNA follows: TGTGCCAGCAGCCAAGACGGGGAGGGGCTGAACACTGAAGCTTTCTTT. Protein product: CASSQDGEGLNTEAFF. The J gene is TRBJ1-1, the V gene TRBV14; TRBD1 might be the D (5 bases). V gave up 0 bases and J gave up 0 bases, with 11 bases separating them. There are 16 residues in the CDR3. The germline V gene has CDR1 SGHDN and CDR2 FVKESK.